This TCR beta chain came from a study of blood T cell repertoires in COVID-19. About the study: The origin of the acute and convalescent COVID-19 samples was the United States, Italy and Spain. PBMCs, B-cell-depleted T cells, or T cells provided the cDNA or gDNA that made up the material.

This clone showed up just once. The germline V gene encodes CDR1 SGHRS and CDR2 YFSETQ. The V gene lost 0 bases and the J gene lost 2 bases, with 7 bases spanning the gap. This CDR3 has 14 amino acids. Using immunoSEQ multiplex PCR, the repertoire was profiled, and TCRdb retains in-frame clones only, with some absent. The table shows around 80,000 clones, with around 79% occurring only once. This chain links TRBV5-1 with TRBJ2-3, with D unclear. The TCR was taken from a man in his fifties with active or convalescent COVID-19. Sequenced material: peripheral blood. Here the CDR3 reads CASSLGHLTDTQYF. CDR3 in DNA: TGCGCCAGCAGCTTGGGACACCTCACAGATACGCAGTATTTT. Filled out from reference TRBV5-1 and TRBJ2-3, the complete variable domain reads KAGVTQTPRYLIKTRGQQVTLSCSPISGHRSVSWYQQTPGQGLQFLFEYFSETQRNKGNFPGRFSGRQFSNSRSEMNVSTLELGDSALYLCASSLGHLTDTQYFGPGTRLTVL.